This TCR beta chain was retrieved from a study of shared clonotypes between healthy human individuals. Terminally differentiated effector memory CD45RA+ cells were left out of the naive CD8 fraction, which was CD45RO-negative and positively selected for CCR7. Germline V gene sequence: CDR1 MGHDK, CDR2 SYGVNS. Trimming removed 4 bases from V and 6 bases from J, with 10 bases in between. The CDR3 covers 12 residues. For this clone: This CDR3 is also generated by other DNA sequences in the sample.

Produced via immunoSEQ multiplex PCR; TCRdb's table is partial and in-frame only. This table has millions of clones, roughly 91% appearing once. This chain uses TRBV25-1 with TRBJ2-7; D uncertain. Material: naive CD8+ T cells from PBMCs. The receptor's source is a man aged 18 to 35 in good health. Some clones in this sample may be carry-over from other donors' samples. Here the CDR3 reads CASSGGPGEQYF. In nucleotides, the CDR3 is TGTGCCAGCAGTGGCGGTCCCGGCGAGCAGTACTTC.